This T cell receptor (beta chain) came from a study of breast tumors, draining lymph nodes, adjacent tissues listed by TCRdb under 2016. General notes on the study: Breast cancer patients provided tumor, adjacent nontumor tissue and axillary lymph nodes, and the study compared the TCR beta repertoires across these three sources. In human breast cancer, the study set out to assess how tumor, surrounding tissue and draining lymph node repertoires relate to one another and whether T cells might be exchanged between them.

From its cysteine to its phenylalanine, the CDR3 spans 17 amino acids. Of the read, only the CDR3 DNA is kept; its 51 bases are in frame from base 1. CDR1 LNHDA and CDR2 SQIVND are derived from the germline V gene (reference sequence). V loses 6 bases at its end and J loses 2 bases; junction bases beyond the gene matches: 12. In its sample, this clonotype was seen a few times. No cognate antigen has been identified for it. Being one base from a much bigger clone, this may be a read error. Data came from an Illumina HiSeq 2000. TCR beta chain libraries were generated by multiplex PCR amplification. The amplified TCR beta chain products were analyzed by high-throughput sequencing. The public reads were run again by TCRdb, first through fastp at Q25 and then through MiXCR, and only productive beta chains were kept. Each entry is one CDR3 protein sequence, shown with its most common DNA and genes. The sample includes 290,000 or so distinct CDR3 sequences, with roughly 30% observed a single time. The top ten hold around 1.1% of the sample.

What the work shows at the level of the full study, not this receptor alone: Tumor T-cell repertoires showed less diversity than lymph node repertoires and more diversity than nontumor tissue repertoires, and tumor T-cell repertoires showed preferential V and J gene usage. The data were considered consistent with most tumor T cells being derived from the lymph node and subsequently expanding within tumor tissue. In luminal-like breast cancer, tumor and nontumor tissue repertoires resembled each other significantly more than in basal-like breast cancer. The study presented the conclusion that tumor T cells originate in lymph nodes as consistent with a hypothesis, not as something directly demonstrated.

Lymph node samples were obtained from the axillary draining lymph nodes of breast cancer patients. The specimen was axillary lymph node tissue. The receptor's source is a female donor with breast cancer. Some clones in this sample may be carry-over from other donors' samples. The chain couples TRBV19 to TRBJ1-4, and 7 junctional nucleotides match TRBD1. The DNA sequence reads TGTGCCAGTAGCACTACAGGGGACCAAGGCACTAATGAAAAACTGTTTTTT. The translation is CASSTTGDQGTNEKLFF.